Following are 16 T cell receptor beta chains from one sample sequenced in a study of blood T cell repertoires in COVID-19. Generated by immunoSEQ multiplex PCR, the TCRdb table keeps only in-frame clones and is missing some. The table has about 310,000 clones, roughly 86% seen once. Source material: PBMCs or T cells enriched from blood (not recorded which). The receptors here all came from a woman in her thirties who had recovered from COVID-19.

V usage is TRBV19 and J usage is TRBJ2-3, with D hard to call. Germline V gene lookup returns CDR1 LNHDA and CDR2 SQIVND (reference sequence). The CDR3 has 14 amino acids. V lost 3 bases and J lost 0, with 7 bases in between. CDR3 in amino acids: CASSIAGSTDTQYF. CDR3 coding DNA: TGTGCCAGTAGTATTGCAGGTAGCACAGATACGCAGTATTTT.

The V and J genes are TRBV18 and TRBJ1-6, with D maybe TRBD1 (5 bases). This CDR3 comprises 17 residues. Germline V gene sequence: CDR1 KGHSH, CDR2 LQKENI. V was shortened by 4 bases and J by 5 bases, with 18 bases between the two germline ends. The CDR3 region is CASSRGHSLGDNSPLHF. The CDR3 DNA follows: TGTGCCAGCTCACGAGGACATTCCCTTGGGGATAATTCACCCCTCCACTTT. Full variable domain (outside the CDR3, taken from reference TRBV18 and TRBJ1-6): NAGVMQNPRHLVRRRGQEARLRCSPMKGHSHVYWYRQLPEEGLKFMVYLQKENIIDESGMPKERFSAEFPKEGPSILRIQQVVRGDSAAYFCASSRGHSLGDNSPLHFGNGTRLTVT.

This clone has only a few counts. The chain employs TRBV5-5 and TRBJ1-5; tentative D call: TRBD1 (5 bases). The V end was cut by 1 base, the J end by 5 bases, with 10 bases between. CDR3 length equals 14 residues. Germline V lookup: CDR1 SGHKS, CDR2 YYEKEE (reference sequence). In DNA form, the CDR3 reads TGTGCCAGCAGCTTGTGGGCGGGGGATCAGCCCCAGCATTTT. It specifies CASSLWAGDQPQHF.

This sequence joins TRBV15 and TRBJ1-1; TRBD1 matches 7 bases. The germline V gene encodes CDR1 LNHNV and CDR2 YYDKDF (reference sequence). Trimming at V came to 5 bases and at J to 0 bases, leaving 6 bases not matched to a gene. This CDR3 comprises 15 residues. CDR3 in amino acids: CATSEEGAMNTEAFF. The CDR3 nucleotides are TGTGCCACCAGCGAAGAGGGGGCCATGAACACTGAAGCTTTCTTT.

The chain couples TRBV7-9 to TRBJ2-5, with TRBD1 matching 8 bases. The junction had 6 bases not matched to a gene; V was cut back by 4 bases and J by 5 bases. The germline CDR1 and CDR2 sequences are SEHNR and FQNEAQ (reference sequence). The CDR3 length is 14 residues. This CDR3 reads CASSSGQDGETQYF. The CDR3 DNA follows: TGTGCCAGCAGCTCGGGACAGGATGGGGAGACCCAGTACTTC.

The CDR3 DNA follows: TGTGCCAGCAGTCAACTGGGGGGACTTAGCAATCAGCCCCAGCATTTT. Encoded protein: CASSQLGGLSNQPQHF. The chain is built from TRBV2 and TRBJ1-5; possibly TRBD1 for D (5 bases). The CDR3 has 16 residues. Germline V gene sequence: CDR1 SNHLY, CDR2 FYNNEI. V shed 5 bases and J shed 0 bases, with 14 bases lying between them.

This chain joins TRBV4-1 and TRBJ1-5, with 7 bases fitting TRBD1. The CDR3 consists of 16 residues. The J segment lost 4 bases and the V segment lost 3 bases, leaving 9 bases of the junction unmatched. Germline V CDR1 and CDR2: MGHRA, YSYEKL. This CDR3 reads CASSQVGQKKNQPQHF. The CDR3 DNA reads TGCGCCAGCAGCCAGGTGGGACAGAAAAAAAATCAGCCCCAGCATTTT.

The V and J genes are TRBV2 and TRBJ2-7, with 7 bases that match TRBD2. The CDR3 runs 13 residues. The ends lost 8 bases at V and 1 base at J; junction bases unmatched: 5. Germline-derived CDR1 and CDR2 are SNHLY and FYNNEI. CDR3 sequence: CASRLAESYEQYF. The DNA of the CDR3 is TGTGCCAGCCGGCTAGCGGAATCCTACGAGCAGTACTTC. The full variable domain, with the rest looked up from reference TRBV2 and TRBJ2-7, is EPEVTQTPSHQVTQMGQEVILRCVPISNHLYFYWYRQILGQKVEFLVSFYNNEISEKSEIFDDQFSVERPDGSNFTLKIRSTKLEDSAMYFCASRLAESYEQYFGPGTRLTVT.

The chain recombines TRBV9 with TRBJ1-2; D might be TRBD1 (6 bases). V shed 4 bases and J shed 5 bases, with 18 bases lying between them. This CDR3 has 15 residues. Germline CDR1 is SGDLS and CDR2 is YYNGEE. The CDR3 spells CASSQTPRGEYGYTF. The CDR3, as DNA: TGTGCCAGCAGCCAAACGCCCAGGGGAGAGTATGGCTACACCTTC.

This chain uses TRBV6-5 with TRBJ2-1; D is unclear. V lost 6 bases and J lost 3, with 6 bases in between. This CDR3 is 12 amino acids long. CDR1 is MNHEY and CDR2 is SVGAGI in the germline V gene. The CDR3 loop is CASRSGYNEQFF. The CDR3 nucleotides read TGTGCCAGCAGGTCCGGCTACAATGAGCAGTTCTTC.

The chain recombines TRBV18 with TRBJ2-5, with D unresolved. The CDR3 totals 13 residues. The ends were cut back, 1 base at V and 2 bases at J, with 5 bases in the middle. Germline CDR1 reads KGHSH; CDR2 reads LQKENI. CDR3 bases: TGTGCCAGCTCACCACGAGAGCAAGAGACCCAGTACTTC. It codes for CASSPREQETQYF.

This chain's CDR3 is CASSSGTGDEKLFF. The CDR3 region has the DNA TGTGCCAGCAGTTCCGGGACAGGGGATGAAAAACTGTTTTTT. The rearrangement links TRBV28 to TRBJ1-4, with 10 bases identical to TRBD1. The CDR3 loop spans 14 amino acids. CDR1 is MDHEN, CDR2 SYDVKM, per germline. J lost 6 bases, V lost 4 bases, and 2 bases had no gene match.

The V gene is TRBV2, the J gene TRBJ2-1, with TRBD2 matching 11 bases. V lost 8 bases, J lost 4 bases, and 10 bases stayed unmatched. Germline CDR1 and CDR2: SNHLY and FYNNEI. The CDR3 spans 16 residues. CDR3 nucleotides: TGTGCCAGCTGTCCTAGCGGGAGGCAACTTTACAATGAGCAGTTCTTC. Protein sequence: CASCPSGRQLYNEQFF. The full variable domain, completed using reference TRBV2 and TRBJ2-1, is EPEVTQTPSHQVTQMGQEVILRCVPISNHLYFYWYRQILGQKVEFLVSFYNNEISEKSEIFDDQFSVERPDGSNFTLKIRSTKLEDSAMYFCASCPSGRQLYNEQFFGPGTRLTVL.

V usage is TRBV5-4 and J usage is TRBJ2-7, with 9 bases lining up with TRBD1. CDR3 length equals 13 residues. Germline lookup yields CDR1 SGHNT and CDR2 YYREEE (reference sequence). The V segment lost 4 bases and the J segment 3 bases; nucleotides outside the gene matches: 2. CDR3 in DNA: TGTGCCAGCAGCGCGGGACAGGGCTACGAGCAGTACTTC. Its translation: CASSAGQGYEQYF.

This chain links TRBV11-2 with TRBJ2-5; D may be TRBD2 (6 bases). This CDR3 has 14 amino acids. Germline V gene lookup returns CDR1 SGHAT and CDR2 FQNNGV. V was pared by 0 bases and J by 4 bases, with 9 bases between. CDR3: CASSLEAGTETQYF. The CDR3 DNA is TGTGCCAGCAGCTTAGAGGCGGGAACAGAGACCCAGTACTTC. Full variable domain (missing parts from reference TRBV11-2 and TRBJ2-5): EAGVAQSPRYKIIEKRQSVAFWCNPISGHATLYWYQQILGQGPKLLIQFQNNGVVDDSQLPKDRFSAERLKGVDSTLKIQPAKLEDSAVYLCASSLEAGTETQYFGPGTRLLVL.

This clone has just one count. V and J are TRBV20-1 and TRBJ2-7, with D possibly matching TRBD2 (5 bases). There are 13 residues in the CDR3. Trimming cost V 3 bases and J 3 bases, with 12 bases left between them. The germline CDR1 and CDR2 sequences are DFQATT and SNEGSKA (reference sequence). This CDR3 reads CSASGLAVYEQYF. Written as DNA, the CDR3 is TGCAGTGCTAGTGGGCTAGCCGTCTACGAGCAGTACTTC.